The 5 T cell receptor beta chains listed next were all sequenced from one sample in a study of cytomegalovirus exposure and HLA in healthy donors (dated by TCRdb to the late 2010s). The library relied on the immunoSEQ multiplex PCR assay. The multiplex PCR relied on a mix of 60 forward primers for TCR Vbeta segments and 13 reverse primers for TCR Jbeta segments. TCRdb re-hosts the immuneACCESS table, in-frame sequences only. Its copies lack some clones; in the studies checked, an unresolved V gene accounts for under half of them, and the cause for the rest is not known. Counted in this sample were some 180,000 clones; about 85% of them appeared once. The ten top clones hold less than 1.5% of the sample. The specimen sequenced was PBMCs. The receptors derive from a girl aged 5-17 years in good health and CMV-seropositive.

The J gene is TRBJ1-2, the V gene TRBV11-2; 8 nucleotides agree with TRBD1. The CDR3 loop spans 12 amino acids. Trimming at V came to 5 bases and at J to 6 bases, leaving 2 bases not matched to a gene. The germline gives CDR1 SGHAT, CDR2 FQNNGV. The CDR3 sequence is CASSHRGDGYTF. CDR3 DNA: TGTGCCAGCAGCCACAGGGGGGATGGCTACACCTTC.

V usage is TRBV7-2 and J usage is TRBJ2-5, with 15 nucleotides matching TRBD2. Germline CDR1 SGHTA, CDR2 FQGNSA. CDR3 length equals 16 residues. J gave up 5 bases and V 0 bases, and 1 base lay outside the gene matches. The CDR3 DNA follows: TGTGCCAGCAGCTTAGCCGGGACTAGCGGGAGGGAGACCCAGTACTTC. It codes for CASSLAGTSGRETQYF.

This chain joins TRBV5-1 and TRBJ1-5; 9 bases align to TRBD1. CDR1 is SGHRS and CDR2 is YFSETQ in the germline V gene. V shed 0 bases, J shed 4 bases, and the junction held 5 bases outside the gene matches. This CDR3 has 16 amino acids. In DNA form, the CDR3 reads TGCGCCAGCAGCTTGGCGGGACAGGGTGCAAATCAGCCCCAGCATTTT. Translation: CASSLAGQGANQPQHF.

The J gene is TRBJ1-3, the V gene TRBV5-1; D is undetermined. V was clipped by 5 bases and J by 2 bases, with 14 bases between them. CDR3 length equals 15 residues. In germline, CDR1 is SGHRS, CDR2 YFSETQ. CDR3 nucleotides: TGCGCCAGCAGTTCCGACAAAAGTACTGGAAACACCATATATTTT. This translates into CASSSDKSTGNTIYF.

Here the CDR3 reads CASSLVGALEQYF. CDR3 in DNA: TGTGCCAGCAGCTTAGTGGGGGCCCTTGAGCAGTACTTC. This chain uses TRBV7-2 with TRBJ2-7, with TRBD1 as a possible D gene (6 bases). Germline lookup yields CDR1 SGHTA and CDR2 FQGNSA. This CDR3 has 13 residues. V lost 1 base and J 7 bases, leaving 11 bases between the germline ends.